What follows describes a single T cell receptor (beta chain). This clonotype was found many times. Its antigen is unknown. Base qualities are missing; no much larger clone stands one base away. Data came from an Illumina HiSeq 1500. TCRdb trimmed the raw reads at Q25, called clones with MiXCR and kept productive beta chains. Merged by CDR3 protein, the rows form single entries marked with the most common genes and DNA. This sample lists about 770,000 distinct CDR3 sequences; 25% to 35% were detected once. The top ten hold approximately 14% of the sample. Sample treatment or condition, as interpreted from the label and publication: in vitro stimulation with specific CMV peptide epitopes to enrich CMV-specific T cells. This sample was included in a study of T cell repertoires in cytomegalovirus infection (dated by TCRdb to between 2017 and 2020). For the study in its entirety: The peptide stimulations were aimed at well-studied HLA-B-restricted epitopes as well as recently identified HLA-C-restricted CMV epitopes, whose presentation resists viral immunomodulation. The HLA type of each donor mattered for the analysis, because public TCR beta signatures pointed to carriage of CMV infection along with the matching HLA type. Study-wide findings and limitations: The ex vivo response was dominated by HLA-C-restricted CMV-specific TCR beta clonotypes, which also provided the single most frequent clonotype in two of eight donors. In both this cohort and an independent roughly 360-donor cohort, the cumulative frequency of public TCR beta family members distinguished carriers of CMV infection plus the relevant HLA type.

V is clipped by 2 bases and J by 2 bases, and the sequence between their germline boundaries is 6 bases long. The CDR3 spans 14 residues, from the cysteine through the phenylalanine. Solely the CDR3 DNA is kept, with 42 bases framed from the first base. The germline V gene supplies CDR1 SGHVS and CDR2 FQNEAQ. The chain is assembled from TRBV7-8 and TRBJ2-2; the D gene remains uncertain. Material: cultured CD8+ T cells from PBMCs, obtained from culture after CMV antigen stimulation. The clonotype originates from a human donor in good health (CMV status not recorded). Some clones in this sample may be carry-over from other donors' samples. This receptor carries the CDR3 CASSLWANTGELFF. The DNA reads TGTGCCAGCAGCTTATGGGCCAACACCGGGGAGCTGTTTTTT.